The next 3 T cell receptor beta chains were all read from a single sample in a study of beta chain features in type 1 diabetes. No cognate antigen is known for these TCRs. Study findings and constraints: Moderate yet significant TCRB CDR3 shortening was seen in Type 1 diabetes patients in all four CD4+ subsets.

The whole isolated RNA underwent reverse transcription, so sequencing captured expressed TCRB transcripts. Here immunoSEQ multiplex PCR was the method, and the copy in TCRdb shows in-frame clones only, minus some. The table lists roughly 730,000 clones, roughly 13% of them singletons, with less than 0.025% in the top ten. The sample consisted of naive CD4+ T cells from blood. Every receptor here comes from a man aged 18-30 years with type 1 diabetes.

This chain links TRBV19 with TRBJ2-1, with D hard to call. Germline lookup yields CDR1 LNHDA and CDR2 SQIVND (reference sequence). The CDR3 contains 14 residues. The V gene lost 3 bases and the J gene lost 4 bases, with 10 bases spanning the gap. Written as DNA, the CDR3 is TGTGCCAGTAGTATTTCGGACCGTTACAATGAGCAGTTCTTC. Residues: CASSISDRYNEQFF.

A few counts support this clone. The chain employs TRBV2 and TRBJ2-1, with D tentatively TRBD1 (6 bases). V was trimmed by 3 bases and J by 2 bases, leaving 8 bases between them. The CDR3 has 14 residues. CDR1 and CDR2 from the germline V gene are SNHLY and FYNNEI. The CDR3 loop reads CASSEDSAYNEQFF. The CDR3 DNA sequence: TGTGCCAGCAGTGAGGACAGCGCCTACAATGAGCAGTTCTTC.

This clone was seen a few times. The chain combines TRBV30 with TRBJ1-6; possibly TRBD1 for D (5 bases). CDR3 size: 17 residues. Germline CDR1 is GTSNPN and CDR2 is SVGIG (reference sequence). V lost 0 bases and J 4 bases, leaving 16 bases between the germline ends. The CDR3 DNA is TGTGCCTGGAGTGTAGTTTCCGGGGGTTCTTATAATTCACCCCTCCACTTT. This codes for CAWSVVSGGSYNSPLHF.